This section outlines one TCR beta chain sequence together with its context. The germline V and J ends were trimmed by 4 bases and 4 bases, with 11 bases remaining between them. Germline V gene lookup returns CDR1 LGHNA and CDR2 YNFKEQ. This CDR3 is 14 amino acids long. This entry comes from a study of blood T cell repertoires in COVID-19. Study at large: Acute-phase and convalescent COVID-19 samples originated in the United States, Italy and Spain. The cDNA or gDNA used as material had been derived from T cells, B-cell-depleted T cells, or PBMCs.

In the original workflow: Reference gene primer amplification gave nucleated cell count estimates. Method: immunoSEQ multiplex PCR; TCRdb's copy keeps in-frame clones and lacks some. The DNA was the basis for D and trimming; V, J and clone size are from that table. The sample lists roughly 100,000 clones, about four fifths seen once, with 20% to 30% in the top ten. The sequencing sample was made of peripheral blood. The V and J genes are TRBV4-2 and TRBJ1-3; no firm D call. The source of this sequence is a man aged 55 to 70 with acute or convalescent COVID-19. The CDR3 here is CASSPKPPGNTIYF. The CDR3 coding sequence is TGTGCCAGCAGCCCTAAGCCACCCGGAAACACCATATATTTT.